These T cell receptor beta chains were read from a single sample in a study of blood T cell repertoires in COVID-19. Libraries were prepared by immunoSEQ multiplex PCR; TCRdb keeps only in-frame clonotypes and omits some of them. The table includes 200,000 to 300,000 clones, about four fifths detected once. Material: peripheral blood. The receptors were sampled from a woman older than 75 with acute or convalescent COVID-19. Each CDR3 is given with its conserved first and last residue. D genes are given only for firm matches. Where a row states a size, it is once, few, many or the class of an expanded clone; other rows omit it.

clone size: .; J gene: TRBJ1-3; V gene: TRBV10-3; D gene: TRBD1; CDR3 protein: CAIRAGTGGSGNTIYF; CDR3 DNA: TGTGCCATCAGGGCCGGGACAGGGGGCTCTGGAAACACCATATATTTT
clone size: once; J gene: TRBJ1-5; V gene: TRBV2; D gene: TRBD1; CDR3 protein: CASSEARGTGGNQPQHF; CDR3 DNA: TGTGCCAGCAGTGAAGCGCGGGGGACAGGGGGCAATCAGCCCCAGCATTTT
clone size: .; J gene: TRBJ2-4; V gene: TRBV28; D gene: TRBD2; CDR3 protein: CASRLAGGRGNIQYF; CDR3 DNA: TGTGCCAGCAGACTAGCGGGGGGCCGTGGGAACATTCAGTACTTC
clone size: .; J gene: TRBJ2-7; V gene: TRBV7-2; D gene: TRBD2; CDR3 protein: CASSFTRAGAGGTYEQYF; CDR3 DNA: TGTGCCAGCAGCTTTACCCGGGCCGGGGCGGGGGGAACCTACGAGCAGTACTTC
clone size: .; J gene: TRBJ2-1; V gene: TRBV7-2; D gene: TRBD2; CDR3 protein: CASSRSKGLAGWNEQFF; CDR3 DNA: TGTGCCAGCAGCCGTTCAAAGGGACTAGCGGGCTGGAATGAGCAGTTCTTC
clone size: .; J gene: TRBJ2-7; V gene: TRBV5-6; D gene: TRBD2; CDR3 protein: CASSLRTSGKPYEQYF; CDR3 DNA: TGTGCCAGCAGCCTAAGGACTAGCGGGAAACCCTACGAGCAGTACTTC
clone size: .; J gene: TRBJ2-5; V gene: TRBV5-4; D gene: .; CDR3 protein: CASSLGLSQETQYF; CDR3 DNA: TGTGCCAGCAGCTTGGGACTCAGCCAAGAGACCCAGTACTTC
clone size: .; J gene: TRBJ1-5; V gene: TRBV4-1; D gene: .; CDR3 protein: CASSQAFGRKDQPQHF; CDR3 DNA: TGCGCCAGCAGCCAAGCGTTCGGCAGGAAGGATCAGCCCCAGCATTTT
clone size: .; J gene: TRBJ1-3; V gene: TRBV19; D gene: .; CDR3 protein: CASKHPGTPGNTIYF; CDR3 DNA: TGTGCCAGTAAGCACCCCGGGACACCTGGAAACACCATATATTTT
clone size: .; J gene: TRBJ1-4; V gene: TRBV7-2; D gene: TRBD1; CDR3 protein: CASSLWDSGKLFF; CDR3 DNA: TGTGCCAGCAGCTTATGGGACAGCGGAAAACTGTTTTTT
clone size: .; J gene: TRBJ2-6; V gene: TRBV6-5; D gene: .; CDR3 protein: CASSYPTGSGANVLTF; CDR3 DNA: TGTGCCAGCAGTTACCCTACAGGGTCCGGGGCCAACGTCCTGACTTTC
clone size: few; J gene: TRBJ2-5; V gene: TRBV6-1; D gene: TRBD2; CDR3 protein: CASSEERGKYQETQYF; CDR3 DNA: TGTGCCAGCAGTGAAGAGCGGGGGAAGTACCAAGAGACCCAGTACTTC
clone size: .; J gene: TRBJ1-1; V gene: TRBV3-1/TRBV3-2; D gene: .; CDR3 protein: CASSLGGAGNTEAFF; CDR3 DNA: TGTGCCAGCAGCCTCGGAGGGGCGGGAAACACTGAAGCTTTCTTT
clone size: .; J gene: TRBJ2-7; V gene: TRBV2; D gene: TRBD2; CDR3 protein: CASSDPPALAGEF; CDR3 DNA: TGTGCCAGCAGTGACCCACCCGCACTAGCGGGGGAATTC
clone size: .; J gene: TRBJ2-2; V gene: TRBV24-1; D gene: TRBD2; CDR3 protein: CATSDSGSGGLNTGELFF; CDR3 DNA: TGTGCCACCAGTGATTCCGGTAGCGGGGGTCTGAACACCGGGGAGCTGTTTTTT
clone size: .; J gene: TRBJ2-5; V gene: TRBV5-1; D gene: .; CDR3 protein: CASSLGEYQETQYF; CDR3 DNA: TGCGCCAGCAGCTTGGGGGAGTACCAAGAGACCCAGTACTTC
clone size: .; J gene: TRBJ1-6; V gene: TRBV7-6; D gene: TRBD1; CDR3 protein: CASSPGLTGGRNSPLHF; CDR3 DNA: TGTGCCAGCAGCCCGGGCCTGACAGGGGGCAGAAATTCACCCCTCCACTTT
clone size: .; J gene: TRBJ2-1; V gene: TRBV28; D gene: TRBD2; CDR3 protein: CASSLFRGGPYNEQFF; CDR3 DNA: TGTGCCAGCAGTTTATTCCGCGGGGGGCCCTACAATGAGCAGTTCTTC
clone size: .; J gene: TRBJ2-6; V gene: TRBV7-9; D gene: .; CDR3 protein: CASSGRQGNLFAGANVLTF; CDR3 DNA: TGTGCCAGCAGCGGTCGTCAGGGGAACCTCTTTGCTGGGGCCAACGTCCTGACTTTC
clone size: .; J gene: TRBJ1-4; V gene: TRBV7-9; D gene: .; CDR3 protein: CASSLDTSTNEKLFF; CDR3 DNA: TGTGCCAGCAGCTTGGACACCTCAACTAATGAAAAACTGTTTTTT
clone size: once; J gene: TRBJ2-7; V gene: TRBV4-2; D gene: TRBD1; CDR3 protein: CASSLGTAYEQYF; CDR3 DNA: TGTGCCAGCAGCCTCGGGACAGCCTACGAGCAGTACTTC
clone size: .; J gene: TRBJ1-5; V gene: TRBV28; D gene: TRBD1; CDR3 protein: CASSYGTGGQPQHF; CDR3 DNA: TGTGCCAGCAGTTACGGGACAGGAGGACAGCCCCAGCATTTT
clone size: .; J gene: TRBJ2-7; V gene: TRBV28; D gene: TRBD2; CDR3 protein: CASSLFRLAGVYEQYF; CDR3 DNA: TGTGCCAGCAGTTTATTCCGGCTAGCGGGAGTTTACGAGCAGTACTTC
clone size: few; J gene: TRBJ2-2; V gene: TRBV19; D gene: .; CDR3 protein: CASSPRAGKSNTGELFF; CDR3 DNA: TGTGCCAGTAGTCCCCGGGCGGGGAAATCGAACACCGGGGAGCTGTTTTTT
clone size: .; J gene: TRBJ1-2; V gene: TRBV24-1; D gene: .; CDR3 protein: CATSDWRGVYTF; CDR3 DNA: TGTGCCACCAGTGATTGGAGGGGCGTCTACACCTTC
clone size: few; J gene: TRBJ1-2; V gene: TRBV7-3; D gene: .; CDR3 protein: CASSQRTDSSDGYTF; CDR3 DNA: TGTGCCAGCAGCCAGCGGACAGATAGTTCCGATGGCTACACCTTC
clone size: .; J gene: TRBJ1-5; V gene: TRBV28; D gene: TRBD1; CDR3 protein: CASSWPGQGNQPQHF; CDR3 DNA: TGTGCCAGCAGTTGGCCGGGACAGGGCAATCAGCCCCAGCATTTT
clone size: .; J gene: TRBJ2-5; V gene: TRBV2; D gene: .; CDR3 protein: CASRQGGETQYF; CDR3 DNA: TGTGCCAGCAGACAGGGTGGAGAGACCCAGTACTTC
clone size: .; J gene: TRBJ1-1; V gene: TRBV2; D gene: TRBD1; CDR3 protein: CASMSEGASMNTEAFF; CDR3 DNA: TGTGCCAGCATGAGCGAGGGGGCTTCGATGAACACTGAAGCTTTCTTT
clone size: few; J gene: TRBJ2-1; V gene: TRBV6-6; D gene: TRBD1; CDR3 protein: CASSNRQGRTEQFF; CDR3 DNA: TGTGCCAGCAGTAACAGACAGGGCAGGACTGAGCAGTTCTTC
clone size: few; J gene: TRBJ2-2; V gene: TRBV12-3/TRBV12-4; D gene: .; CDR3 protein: CASSSTRSGELFF; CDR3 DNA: TGTGCCAGCAGTTCTACTCGATCCGGGGAGCTGTTTTTT
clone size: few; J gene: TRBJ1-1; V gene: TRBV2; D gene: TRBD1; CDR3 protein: CASSQQGALTEAFF; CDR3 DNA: TGTGCCAGCAGTCAACAGGGGGCCTTAACTGAAGCTTTCTTT